This T cell receptor beta chain was captured by sequencing in a study of cytomegalovirus exposure and HLA in healthy donors. Findings and limits, study-wide: In most subjects, TCR beta sequences reportedly gave accurate predictions of HLA-A and HLA-B alleles. Through in vitro validation, a few CMV-associated chains were shown to be specific for CMV antigens.

As regards this clone: Its matching antigen is unknown.

The PCR had 60 Vbeta and 13 Jbeta primers. Assay: immunoSEQ multiplex PCR; the TCRdb copy retains only in-frame clones and omits some. The data hold 150,000 or so clones, with 73% observed a single time. Trimming left V 3 bases short and J 4 bases short, with 12 bases between. The germline CDR1 and CDR2 sequences are MGHRA and YSYEKL. The CDR3 length is 15 residues. The chain carries TRBV4-1 and TRBJ1-4; the D is unclear. Sequencing was done on a sample of PBMCs. The receptor was isolated from a woman between 18 and 29 years old in good health and CMV-seronegative. The CDR3 loop reads CASSQPTAYNEKLFF. CDR3 nucleotides: TGCGCCAGCAGCCAGCCCACAGCTTATAATGAAAAACTGTTTTTT.